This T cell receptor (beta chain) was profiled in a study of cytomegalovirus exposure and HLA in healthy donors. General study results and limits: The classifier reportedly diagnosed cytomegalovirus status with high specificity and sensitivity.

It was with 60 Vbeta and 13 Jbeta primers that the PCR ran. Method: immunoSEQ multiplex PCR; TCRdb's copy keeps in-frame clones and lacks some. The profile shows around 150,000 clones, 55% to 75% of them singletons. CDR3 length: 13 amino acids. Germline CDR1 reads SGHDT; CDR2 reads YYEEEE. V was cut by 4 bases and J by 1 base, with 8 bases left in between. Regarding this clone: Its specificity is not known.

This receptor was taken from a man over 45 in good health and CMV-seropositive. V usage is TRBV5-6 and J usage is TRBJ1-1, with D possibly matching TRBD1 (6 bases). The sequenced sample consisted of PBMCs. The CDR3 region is CASSADRNTEAFF. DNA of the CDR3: TGTGCCAGCAGCGCGGACAGGAACACTGAAGCTTTCTTT.